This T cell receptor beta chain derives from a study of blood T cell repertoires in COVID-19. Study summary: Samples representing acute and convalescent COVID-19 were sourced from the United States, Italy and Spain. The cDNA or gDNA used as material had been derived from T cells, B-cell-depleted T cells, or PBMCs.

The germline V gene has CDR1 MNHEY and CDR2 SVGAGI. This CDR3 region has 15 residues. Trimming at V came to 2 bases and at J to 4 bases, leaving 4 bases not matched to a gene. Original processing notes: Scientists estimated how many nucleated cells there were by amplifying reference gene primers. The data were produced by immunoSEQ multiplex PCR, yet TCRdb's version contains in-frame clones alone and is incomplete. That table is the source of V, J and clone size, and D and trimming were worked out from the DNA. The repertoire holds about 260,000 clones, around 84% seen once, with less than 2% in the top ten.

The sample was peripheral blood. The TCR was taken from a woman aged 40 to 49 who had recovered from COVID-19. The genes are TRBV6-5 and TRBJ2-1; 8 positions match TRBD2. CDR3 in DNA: TGTGCCAGCAGTTACGGCGGGGGGCGGTACAATGAGCAGTTCTTC. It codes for CASSYGGGRYNEQFF.